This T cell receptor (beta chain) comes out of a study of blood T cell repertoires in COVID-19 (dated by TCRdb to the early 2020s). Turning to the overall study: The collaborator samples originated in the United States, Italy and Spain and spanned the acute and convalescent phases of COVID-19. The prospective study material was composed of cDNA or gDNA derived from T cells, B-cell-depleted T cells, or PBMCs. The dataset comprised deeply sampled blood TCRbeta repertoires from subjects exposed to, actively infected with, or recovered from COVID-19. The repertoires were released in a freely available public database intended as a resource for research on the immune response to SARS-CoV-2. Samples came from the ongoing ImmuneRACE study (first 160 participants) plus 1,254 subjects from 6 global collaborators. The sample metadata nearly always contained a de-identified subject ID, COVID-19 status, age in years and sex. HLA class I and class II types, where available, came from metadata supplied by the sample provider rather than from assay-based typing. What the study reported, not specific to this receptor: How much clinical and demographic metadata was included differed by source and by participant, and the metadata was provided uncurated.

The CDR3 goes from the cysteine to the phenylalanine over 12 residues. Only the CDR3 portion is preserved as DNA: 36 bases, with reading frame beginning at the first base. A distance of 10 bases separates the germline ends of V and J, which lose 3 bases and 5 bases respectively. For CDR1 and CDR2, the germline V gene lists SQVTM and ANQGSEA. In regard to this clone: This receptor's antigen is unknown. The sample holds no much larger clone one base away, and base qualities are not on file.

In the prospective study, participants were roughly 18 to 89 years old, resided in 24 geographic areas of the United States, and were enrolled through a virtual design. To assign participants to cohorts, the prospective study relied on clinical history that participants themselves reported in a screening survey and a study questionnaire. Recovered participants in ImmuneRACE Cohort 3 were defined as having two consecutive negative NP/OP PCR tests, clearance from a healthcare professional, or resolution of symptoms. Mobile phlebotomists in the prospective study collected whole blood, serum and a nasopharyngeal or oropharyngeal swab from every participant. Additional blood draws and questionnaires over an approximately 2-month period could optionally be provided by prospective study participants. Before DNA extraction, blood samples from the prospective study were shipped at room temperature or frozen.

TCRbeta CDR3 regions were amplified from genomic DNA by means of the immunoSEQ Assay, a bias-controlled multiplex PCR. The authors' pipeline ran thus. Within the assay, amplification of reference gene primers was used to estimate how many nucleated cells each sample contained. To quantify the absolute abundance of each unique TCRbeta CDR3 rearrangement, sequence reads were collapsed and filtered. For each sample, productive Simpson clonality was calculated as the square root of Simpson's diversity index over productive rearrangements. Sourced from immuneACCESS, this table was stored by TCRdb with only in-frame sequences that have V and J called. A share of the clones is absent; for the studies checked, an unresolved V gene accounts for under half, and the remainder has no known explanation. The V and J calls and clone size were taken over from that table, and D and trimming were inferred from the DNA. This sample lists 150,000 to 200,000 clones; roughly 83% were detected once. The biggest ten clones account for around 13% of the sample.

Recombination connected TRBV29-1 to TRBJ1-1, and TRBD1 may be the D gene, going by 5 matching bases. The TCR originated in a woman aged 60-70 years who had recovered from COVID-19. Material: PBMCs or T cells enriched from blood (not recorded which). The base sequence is TGCAGCGTTGAGTTGGGGGGGACTGAAGCTTTCTTT. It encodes CSVELGGTEAFF.